The rows below give T cell receptor beta chains drawn from one sample of a study of siplizumab effects on memory and regulatory T cells. Produced via immunoSEQ multiplex PCR; TCRdb's table is partial and in-frame only. The sample includes under 100,000 clones, over 90% of them seen just once. Sequences were obtained from non-Treg CD4+ T cells sorted from blood. These receptors originate from a human donor in good health. Each CDR3 is given with its conserved first and last residue. D genes are given only for firm matches. Where a row states a size, it is once, few, many or the class of an expanded clone; other rows omit it.

CDR3 DNA,CDR3 protein,clone size,D gene,J gene,V gene
TGTGCCAGCTCACCCGGGCAGGGGGTATCTGGAAACACCATATATTTT,CASSPGQGVSGNTIYF,-,TRBD1,TRBJ1-3,TRBV18
TGTGCCAGCTCCCCCCCCGGTCGGGCTAGCAGAACAGATACGCAGTATTTT,CASSPPGRASRTDTQYF,-,-,TRBJ2-3,TRBV18
TGTGCCAGTAGTAGAAGTAACCAAGAGACCCAGTACTTC,CASSRSNQETQYF,-,-,TRBJ2-5,TRBV19
TGTGCCACCAGCAGATCGCAGGGGGCGCACGTTACTGAAGCTTTCTTT,CATSRSQGAHVTEAFF,-,TRBD1,TRBJ1-1,TRBV15
TGTGCCAGTAGTATATCCAGGGGGCATAGGAACACCGGGGAGCTGTTTTTT,CASSISRGHRNTGELFF,-,TRBD1,TRBJ2-2,TRBV19
TGTGCCAGCAGTTTAAGAGGGGGGCTCTACGAGCAGTACTTC,CASSLRGGLYEQYF,once,-,TRBJ2-7,TRBV28
TGCGCCAGCAGCTTGACGGCCCGGACCTCTCCGAACACCGGGGAGCTGTTTTTT,CASSLTARTSPNTGELFF,-,-,TRBJ2-2,TRBV5-1
TGCGCCAGCAGCTTGAACCAGGTGAACACCGGGGAGCTGTTTTTT,CASSLNQVNTGELFF,-,-,TRBJ2-2,TRBV5-1
TGTGCCTGGAGAGCAGGGAGGGTTGGCACAGATACGCAGTATTTT,CAWRAGRVGTDTQYF,-,TRBD2,TRBJ2-3,TRBV30
TGTGCCAGCAGCCTCAAAGCCCCCGGGGACAGGGAGAACGAGCAGTACTTC,CASSLKAPGDRENEQYF,-,TRBD1,TRBJ2-7,TRBV13
TGTGCCAGCGGAAAAGCAGGGGGTGGCTACGAGCAGTACTTC,CASGKAGGGYEQYF,once,TRBD1,TRBJ2-7,TRBV27
TGTGCCAGCATGGTCCCGGGACAGGGGATGTATGGCTACACCTTC,CASMVPGQGMYGYTF,-,TRBD1,TRBJ1-2,TRBV28
TGCGCCAGCAGCCAAGAGGCGGGGGTTGGTAATGAAAAACTGTTTTTT,CASSQEAGVGNEKLFF,-,-,TRBJ1-4,TRBV4-1
TGTGCCAGCAGCCTCAGACAGGGGAGGACAGATACGCAGTATTTT,CASSLRQGRTDTQYF,-,TRBD1,TRBJ2-3,TRBV27
TGTGCCAGCACCTCGGGTTCGGCGGGAAAGCAGTTCTTC,CASTSGSAGKQFF,-,-,TRBJ2-1,TRBV6-5
TGTGCCAGCAGGATAATAGCGGGAGCAAACCACGAGCAGTACTTC,CASRIIAGANHEQYF,-,TRBD2,TRBJ2-7,TRBV7-3
TGCGCCAGCAGCTTGTGGGACAGAAGAACTGATGAAAAACTGTTTTTT,CASSLWDRRTDEKLFF,-,TRBD1,TRBJ1-4,TRBV5-1
TGTGCCATCAGCTCCGTGGGGGGCGGGAATGAGCAGTTCTTC,CAISSVGGGNEQFF,-,-,TRBJ2-1,TRBV10-3
TGTGCCAGCAGAACCACAGGGCCCCGGGACGAGCAGTACTTC,CASRTTGPRDEQYF,-,-,TRBJ2-7,TRBV6-1
TGTGCCAGCAGCCAAGATCTGTTGGGGAATGAGCAGTTCTTC,CASSQDLLGNEQFF,-,-,TRBJ2-1,TRBV14
TGTGCCAGCAGCTTAATCTCCGGGAACTATGGCTACACCTTC,CASSLISGNYGYTF,-,-,TRBJ1-2,TRBV7-6
TGTGCCAGCAGCCCCCAGGTTAGGGCGGAAAAACTGTTTTTT,CASSPQVRAEKLFF,-,-,TRBJ1-4,TRBV7-9
TGTGCCAGTAGTATAGGGGCAGCAAGTACTAATCAGCCCCAGCATTTT,CASSIGAASTNQPQHF,-,-,TRBJ1-5,TRBV19
TGTGCCAGCAGCGGGTCGGGAGGAAACACCGGGGAGCTGTTTTTT,CASSGSGGNTGELFF,once,TRBD2,TRBJ2-2,TRBV9
TGTGCCAGCAGCCAAGCCCTGGGACAGGGAGGCGAGCAGTACTTC,CASSQALGQGGEQYF,-,TRBD1,TRBJ2-7,TRBV16
TGTGCCAGCAGTGAGAATAACCGGCCCGGCTACACCTTC,CASSENNRPGYTF,once,-,TRBJ1-2,TRBV6-5
TGCGCCAGCAGCGGTGACACGGGGCGAACAGATACGCAGTATTTT,CASSGDTGRTDTQYF,-,-,TRBJ2-3,TRBV5-1
TGTGCCAGCAGCTTGGAAAGGACAGGGCAAGAGACCCAGTACTTC,CASSLERTGQETQYF,-,TRBD1,TRBJ2-5,TRBV5-5
TGTGCCAGCAGCTTAGCTCAGGCGGGGTCTCATGGCTACACCTTC,CASSLAQAGSHGYTF,-,-,TRBJ1-2,TRBV7-9
TGCAGCGTTGAAGATCCACTCAGCCTCGGCTACACCTTC,CSVEDPLSLGYTF,-,-,TRBJ1-2,TRBV29-1
TGTGCCAGCAGCCAGAGGGACAGGGACGGCTACACCTTC,CASSQRDRDGYTF,-,TRBD1,TRBJ1-2,TRBV14
TGTGCCAGTAGTTGGGGGCCTAGCACAGATACGCAGTATTTT,CASSWGPSTDTQYF,-,-,TRBJ2-3,TRBV19
TGCGCCAGCGGAACTCCCCGGCGGGAGATCGGTCTGTTCTTC,CASGTPRREIGLFF,-,TRBD2,TRBJ2-1,TRBV10-1
TGTGCCAGCTCACAGGACAGGGGAATGAACACTGAAGCTTTCTTT,CASSQDRGMNTEAFF,-,TRBD1,TRBJ1-1,TRBV18
TGTGCCAGCAGCTTACAGAGAACTGGAAACACCATATATTTT,CASSLQRTGNTIYF,few,-,TRBJ1-3,TRBV7-3
TGTGCCAGCAGCTTAACCTTGAGGGGTGGCACCGGGGAGCTGTTTTTT,CASSLTLRGGTGELFF,few,-,TRBJ2-2,TRBV7-3
TGTGCCAGCAGCTTGGTCGGCGGAGCCTACGAGCAGTACTTC,CASSLVGGAYEQYF,-,-,TRBJ2-7,TRBV11-2
TGTGCCAGCAGCGATTCGATAGGGGAGCTGTTTTTT,CASSDSIGELFF,-,-,TRBJ2-2,TRBV9
TGTGCCAGCAGCTCGAATCAGAGAACCCAGTACTTC,CASSSNQRTQYF,-,-,TRBJ2-5,TRBV9
TGTGCCAGCAGCTTAGTTTCGATTTCCACTGAAGCTTTCTTT,CASSLVSISTEAFF,-,-,TRBJ1-1,TRBV7-2
TGCGCCAGCAGGACTAGCGGGCTTATTCAGGGCGAGCAGTACTTC,CASRTSGLIQGEQYF,-,TRBD2,TRBJ2-7,TRBV5-1
TGTGCCTGGAGGGAAAGCGGGAGCGGCACAGATACGCAGTATTTT,CAWRESGSGTDTQYF,-,TRBD2,TRBJ2-3,TRBV30
TGCGCCAGCAGCTTGGGCTACCGAACAGATACGCAGTATTTT,CASSLGYRTDTQYF,once,-,TRBJ2-3,TRBV5-1
TGTGCCAGTACGGCATTCGGAGAGCAGTACTTC,CASTAFGEQYF,-,-,TRBJ2-7,TRBV18
TGTGCCAGTAGTATTGGCAGAACGGCTAACTATGGCTACACCTTC,CASSIGRTANYGYTF,-,-,TRBJ1-2,TRBV19
TGTGCCAGCAGCTTGGGTGTTAGACAGGGCGTCGGCACCGGGGAGCTGTTTTTT,CASSLGVRQGVGTGELFF,-,TRBD1,TRBJ2-2,TRBV5-4
TGTGCCAGCAGTGAAGCGCGGAACAGGGTCGGGGAGACCCAGTACTTC,CASSEARNRVGETQYF,-,-,TRBJ2-5,TRBV6-1
TGTGCCAGCAGTCCCACCCTGGGCGCCAGCGTCTCCGATTCCCTTAATTCACCCCTCCACTTT,CASSPTLGASVSDSLNSPLHF,-,-,TRBJ1-6,TRBV28
TGTGCCAGCAGCACGGGGTTCGGGTACGAGCAGTACTTC,CASSTGFGYEQYF,-,-,TRBJ2-7,TRBV7-3
TGCAGCGTTGAACAGCGATCTGGGGCCAACGTCCTGACTTTC,CSVEQRSGANVLTF,-,-,TRBJ2-6,TRBV29-1
TGTGCCAGCAGTACCCACAGGGGGAACACTGAAGCTTTCTTT,CASSTHRGNTEAFF,-,TRBD1,TRBJ1-1,TRBV27